This T cell receptor (beta chain) was documented in a study of identical twins. Points from the study as a whole: Memory repertoires lacked the insertion deficit that abundant cord blood beta clonotypes showed. Excess low generation probability was seen in twin-shared out-of-frame alpha sequences. In beta out-of-frame sequences, the excess sharing between twins was weaker. The models gave estimates that fell short of the out-of-frame TCR alpha sharing seen in monozygotic twins.

In its sample, this clonotype was seen a few times. The antigen remains undetermined. TCRdb reanalysed the 5' RACE reads using MiXCR and keeps one entry per CDR3 protein. Among about 200,000 distinct CDR3 sequences listed, roughly 10% were seen once. The clonotype comes from a man in his forties or fifties in good health. Sequencing was performed on memory T cells sorted from blood.

CDR3 nucleotide sequence: TGTGCCAGCAGCCTCCTAGCGTCAAACACCGGGGAGCTGTTTTTT. Translation gives CASSLLASNTGELFF. The chain uses TRBV7-2 and TRBJ2-2; D perhaps matches TRBD2 (6 bases). CDR1 is SGHTA, CDR2 FQGNSA, per germline. V was pared by 5 bases and J by 2 bases, with 12 bases between. CDR3 length equals 15 residues.